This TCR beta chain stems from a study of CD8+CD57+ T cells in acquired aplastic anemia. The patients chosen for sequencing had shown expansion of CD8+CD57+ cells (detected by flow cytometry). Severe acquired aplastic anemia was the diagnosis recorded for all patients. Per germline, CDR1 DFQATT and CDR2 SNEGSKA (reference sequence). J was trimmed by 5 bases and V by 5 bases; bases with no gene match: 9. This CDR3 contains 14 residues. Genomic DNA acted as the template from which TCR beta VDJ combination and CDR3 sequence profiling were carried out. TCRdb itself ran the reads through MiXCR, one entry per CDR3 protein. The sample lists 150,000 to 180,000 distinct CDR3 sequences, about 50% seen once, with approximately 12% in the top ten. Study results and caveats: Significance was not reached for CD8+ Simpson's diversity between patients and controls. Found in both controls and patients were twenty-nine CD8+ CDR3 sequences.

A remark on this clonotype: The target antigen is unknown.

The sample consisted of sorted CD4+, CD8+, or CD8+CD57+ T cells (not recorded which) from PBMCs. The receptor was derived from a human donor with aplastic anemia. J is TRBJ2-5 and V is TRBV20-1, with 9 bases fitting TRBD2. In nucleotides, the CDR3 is TGCAGTGCTCCCTCCGAGCGGGGGGTGGAGACCCAGTACTTC. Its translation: CSAPSERGVETQYF.